These T cell receptor beta chains were read from a single sample in a study of cytomegalovirus exposure and HLA in healthy donors. Libraries were prepared by immunoSEQ multiplex PCR; TCRdb keeps only in-frame clonotypes and omits some of them. The profile covers some 350,000 clones, with roughly 90% appearing a single time and over 1% taken by the ten largest. The sequencing sample was made of PBMCs. The receptors derive from a woman in her thirties in good health and CMV-seropositive. Both conserved end residues are part of each CDR3. Each record gives: clone size, D gene, J gene, V gene, CDR3 protein, CDR3 DNA. The D gene is left open where the match is weak. Expanded clones get a size class; other rows say once, few or many, or leave the size out.

abundance: .; d_gene: .; j_gene: TRBJ2-2; v_gene: TRBV5-6; CDR3aa: CASSLVGSGELFF; CDR3nt: TGTGCCAGCAGCTTGGTAGGGTCCGGGGAGCTGTTTTTT
abundance: .; d_gene: .; j_gene: TRBJ2-1; v_gene: TRBV30; CDR3aa: CAWSAIASEQFF; CDR3nt: TGTGCCTGGAGCGCTATAGCGAGTGAGCAGTTCTTC
abundance: .; d_gene: .; j_gene: TRBJ1-2; v_gene: TRBV4-3; CDR3aa: CASRPSQGGYGYTF; CDR3nt: TGCGCCAGCAGGCCAAGCCAGGGAGGCTATGGCTACACCTTC
abundance: .; d_gene: TRBD2; j_gene: TRBJ2-5; v_gene: TRBV7-9; CDR3aa: CASTTGGGTEETQYF; CDR3nt: TGTGCCAGCACCACGGGGGGGGGCACCGAAGAGACCCAGTACTTC
abundance: many; d_gene: .; j_gene: TRBJ2-2; v_gene: TRBV2; CDR3aa: CASIEDTGELFF; CDR3nt: TGTGCCAGCATCGAGGACACCGGGGAGCTGTTTTTT
abundance: once; d_gene: TRBD2; j_gene: TRBJ2-7; v_gene: TRBV27; CDR3aa: CASSLASGGTYEQYF; CDR3nt: TGTGCCAGCAGTTTAGCTAGCGGGGGTACCTACGAGCAGTACTTC
abundance: once; d_gene: .; j_gene: TRBJ2-1; v_gene: TRBV4-3; CDR3aa: CASSQDRVGNQQFF; CDR3nt: TGCGCCAGCAGCCAAGATCGGGTGGGCAACCAGCAGTTCTTC
abundance: .; d_gene: TRBD1; j_gene: TRBJ1-4; v_gene: TRBV30; CDR3aa: CAWSPPRTGEDEKLFF; CDR3nt: TGTGCCTGGAGCCCCCCGAGGACAGGGGAGGATGAAAAACTGTTTTTT
abundance: .; d_gene: .; j_gene: TRBJ1-4; v_gene: TRBV27; CDR3aa: CASMAHGGVYEKLFF; CDR3nt: TGTGCCAGCATGGCCCACGGGGGCGTCTATGAAAAACTGTTTTTT
abundance: .; d_gene: .; j_gene: TRBJ1-4; v_gene: TRBV29-1; CDR3aa: CSVGGGTTNEKLFF; CDR3nt: TGCAGCGTTGGGGGGGGGACAACTAATGAAAAACTGTTTTTT
abundance: .; d_gene: TRBD1; j_gene: TRBJ1-2; v_gene: TRBV28; CDR3aa: CASSFRPRDSYGYTF; CDR3nt: TGTGCCAGCAGTTTCCGCCCCCGGGACAGCTATGGCTACACCTTC
abundance: .; d_gene: TRBD2; j_gene: TRBJ2-3; v_gene: TRBV10-3; CDR3aa: CAIRAGVEDTQYF; CDR3nt: TGTGCCATTAGAGCGGGAGTAGAAGATACGCAGTATTTT
abundance: once; d_gene: TRBD1; j_gene: TRBJ1-2; v_gene: TRBV27; CDR3aa: CASPRTGPNYGYTF; CDR3nt: TGTGCCAGTCCCCGGACAGGGCCAAACTATGGCTACACCTTC
abundance: .; d_gene: TRBD2; j_gene: TRBJ2-1; v_gene: TRBV11-3; CDR3aa: CASSQTSGTHNEQFF; CDR3nt: TGTGCCAGCAGCCAGACTAGCGGGACCCACAATGAGCAGTTCTTC
abundance: .; d_gene: .; j_gene: TRBJ1-1; v_gene: TRBV5-1; CDR3aa: CASSLSGVNTEAFF; CDR3nt: TGCGCCAGCAGCTTGTCAGGGGTGAACACTGAAGCTTTCTTT
abundance: .; d_gene: .; j_gene: TRBJ2-6; v_gene: TRBV12-2; CDR3aa: CASRLNSVGANVLTF; CDR3nt: TGTGCAAGTCGCTTGAACTCGGTTGGGGCCAACGTCCTGACTTTC
abundance: .; d_gene: .; j_gene: TRBJ2-2; v_gene: TRBV6-1; CDR3aa: CASSETATGELFF; CDR3nt: TGTGCCAGCAGTGAGACAGCAACCGGGGAGCTGTTTTTT
abundance: .; d_gene: .; j_gene: TRBJ2-3; v_gene: TRBV19; CDR3aa: CASSIYDTQYF; CDR3nt: TGTGCCAGTAGTATTTACGATACGCAGTATTTT
abundance: .; d_gene: .; j_gene: TRBJ2-7; v_gene: TRBV19; CDR3aa: CASSMGWGAGRHEQYF; CDR3nt: TGTGCCAGTAGTATGGGGTGGGGCGCCGGCCGCCACGAGCAGTACTTC
abundance: .; d_gene: .; j_gene: TRBJ2-1; v_gene: TRBV27; CDR3aa: CASSTPRRTYNEQFF; CDR3nt: TGTGCCAGCAGTACCCCACGCAGAACCTACAATGAGCAGTTCTTC
abundance: .; d_gene: TRBD1; j_gene: TRBJ2-7; v_gene: TRBV28; CDR3aa: CASRKGGRTYEQYF; CDR3nt: TGTGCCAGCAGAAAAGGGGGCCGAACCTACGAGCAGTACTTC
abundance: .; d_gene: .; j_gene: TRBJ2-1; v_gene: TRBV7-7; CDR3aa: CASSVLAHGDNEQFF; CDR3nt: TGTGCCAGCAGCGTACTAGCTCACGGGGACAATGAGCAGTTCTTC
abundance: .; d_gene: .; j_gene: TRBJ2-2; v_gene: TRBV6-5; CDR3aa: CASKNDGTGELFF; CDR3nt: TGTGCCAGCAAGAACGACGGAACCGGGGAGCTGTTTTTT
abundance: once; d_gene: .; j_gene: TRBJ2-7; v_gene: TRBV10-1; CDR3aa: CASVLLCFYEQYF; CDR3nt: TGCGCCAGCGTGCTTTTGTGCTTTTACGAGCAGTACTTC
abundance: .; d_gene: TRBD1; j_gene: TRBJ1-2; v_gene: TRBV4-1; CDR3aa: CASSQDGDRSYGYTF; CDR3nt: TGCGCCAGCAGCCAAGATGGGGACAGAAGCTATGGCTACACCTTC
abundance: .; d_gene: .; j_gene: TRBJ2-2; v_gene: TRBV5-1; CDR3aa: CASKYGADTGELFF; CDR3nt: TGCGCCAGCAAGTATGGGGCGGACACCGGGGAGCTGTTTTTT
abundance: .; d_gene: TRBD1; j_gene: TRBJ1-2; v_gene: TRBV28; CDR3aa: CASRPTGEGGYTF; CDR3nt: TGTGCCAGCAGACCGACAGGGGAAGGTGGCTACACCTTC
abundance: .; d_gene: .; j_gene: TRBJ1-3; v_gene: TRBV10-1; CDR3aa: CASKLPSSGNTIYF; CDR3nt: TGCGCCAGCAAACTCCCTAGCTCTGGAAACACCATATATTTT
abundance: .; d_gene: TRBD2; j_gene: TRBJ2-7; v_gene: TRBV7-2; CDR3aa: CASSPGTTYFYEQYF; CDR3nt: TGTGCCAGCAGCCCAGGGACTACCTACTTCTACGAGCAGTACTTC